This T cell receptor (beta chain) was observed in a study of blood T cell repertoires in COVID-19. Turning to the study itself: The analysed material was cDNA or gDNA that came from T cells, B-cell-depleted T cells, or PBMCs.

The repertoire was sequenced with immunoSEQ multiplex PCR; TCRdb's copy has only in-frame clones and lacks some. The sample yields 290,000 or so clones, approximately 86% seen once. The CDR3 has 15 amino acids. V was cut by 0 bases and J by 1 base, with 10 bases left in between. Germline V gene lookup returns CDR1 GTSNPN and CDR2 SVGIG (reference sequence). This chain connects TRBV30 to TRBJ1-5; the D is unclear. Sequenced material: PBMCs or T cells enriched from blood (not recorded which). This TCR came from a woman between 18 and 29 years old who had recovered from COVID-19. CDR3 region: CAWSVAGLSNQPQHF. The CDR3 DNA reads TGTGCCTGGAGTGTCGCGGGGTTGAGCAATCAGCCCCAGCATTTT.